These T cell receptor beta chains were read from a single sample in a study of cytomegalovirus exposure and HLA in healthy donors. Sequenced by immunoSEQ multiplex PCR; TCRdb stores in-frame clones only, minus some. There are 70,000 or so clones in the sample; 85% to 90% occur only once, and around 10% lies in the top ten. The sample taken for sequencing was PBMCs. These receptors were taken from a woman in her 30s in good health and CMV-seropositive. Each CDR3 is given with its conserved first and last residue. Each record gives: V gene, J gene, CDR3 protein.

V gene: TRBV10-3; J gene: TRBJ2-7; CDR3 protein: CAISEGTSGRASAVEQYF
V gene: TRBV30; J gene: TRBJ1-2; CDR3 protein: CACGGVYGYTF
V gene: TRBV7-9; J gene: TRBJ2-1; CDR3 protein: CATLRAGGEQFF
V gene: TRBV5-8; J gene: TRBJ2-5; CDR3 protein: CASSFLQGTKETQYF
V gene: TRBV11-3; J gene: TRBJ1-2; CDR3 protein: CASRIGTGVPNYGYTF
V gene: TRBV7-2; J gene: TRBJ1-2; CDR3 protein: CASSSGQGNYGYTF
V gene: TRBV29-1; J gene: TRBJ2-5; CDR3 protein: CSVEEWGQVNGETQYF
V gene: TRBV7-8; J gene: TRBJ1-2; CDR3 protein: CASSPTVLSKYGYTF
V gene: TRBV2; J gene: TRBJ1-2; CDR3 protein: CASSSGVGYTF
V gene: TRBV4-1; J gene: TRBJ2-7; CDR3 protein: CASSQGGQGREQYF
V gene: TRBV18; J gene: TRBJ1-4; CDR3 protein: CASSIATGGEEKLFF
V gene: TRBV5-1; J gene: TRBJ1-3; CDR3 protein: CASSPGRGGNTIYF
V gene: TRBV2; J gene: TRBJ2-3; CDR3 protein: CASSEALRDTDTQYF
V gene: TRBV28; J gene: TRBJ1-5; CDR3 protein: CASSSGQGYNQPQHF
V gene: TRBV4-2; J gene: TRBJ2-7; CDR3 protein: CASSLLTSGYEQYF
V gene: TRBV30; J gene: TRBJ2-7; CDR3 protein: CAWNRQGGKQYF
V gene: TRBV21-1; J gene: TRBJ2-1; CDR3 protein: CASSKERQPGGYNEQFF
V gene: TRBV10-3; J gene: TRBJ2-1; CDR3 protein: CAISEQQSNEQFF
V gene: TRBV28; J gene: TRBJ1-5; CDR3 protein: CAGRRQGRDFQPQHF
V gene: TRBV28; J gene: TRBJ1-1; CDR3 protein: CVSMGWIGGTEAFF
V gene: TRBV2; J gene: TRBJ1-1; CDR3 protein: CASRDRGSAAPYF
V gene: TRBV7-9; J gene: TRBJ2-7; CDR3 protein: CASSSIRVASGGSPYEQYF
V gene: TRBV2; J gene: TRBJ2-5; CDR3 protein: CASSENPRLAGGQETQYF
V gene: TRBV9; J gene: TRBJ2-1; CDR3 protein: CASSVILGGYNEQFF
V gene: TRBV27; J gene: TRBJ1-2; CDR3 protein: CASSPTGNYGYTF